The present entry profiles one T cell receptor (beta chain) with its context. The V segment lost 2 bases and the J segment 9 bases; nucleotides outside the gene matches: 2. Germline-derived CDR1 and CDR2 are LGHNA and YNFKEQ. This CDR3 comprises 14 residues. The data originate from a study of blood T cell repertoires in COVID-19. Turning to the study itself: Acute and convalescent COVID-19 samples came from the United States, Italy and Spain. The analysed material was cDNA or gDNA that came from T cells, B-cell-depleted T cells, or PBMCs.

In the original analysis: Amplified reference gene primers provided the basis for estimating nucleated cell counts. Method: immunoSEQ multiplex PCR; TCRdb's copy keeps in-frame clones and lacks some. That table furnishes V, J and clone size, whereas the DNA furnished D and trimming. The table shows tens of thousands of clones, with about 84% occurring only once. This chain connects TRBV4-2 to TRBJ1-6; 9 nucleotides line up with TRBD1. The sequence came from a woman aged 60-75 years with acute or convalescent COVID-19. Source material: peripheral blood. The CDR3 spells CASSQTGGVSPLHF. CDR3 nucleotide sequence: TGTGCCAGCAGCCAAACAGGGGGCGTTTCACCCCTCCACTTT.